These 5 T cell receptor beta chains share one sample of origin, sequenced in a study of shared clonotypes between healthy human individuals. Sequenced by immunoSEQ multiplex PCR; TCRdb stores in-frame clones only, minus some. In the table there are over a million clones, around 76% of which are singletons. Sequences were obtained from memory CD4+ T cells sorted from blood. As to subset: CD45RA-negative fraction. The source is a man younger than 35 in good health.

The rearrangement links TRBV27 to TRBJ1-2; 9 nucleotides agree with TRBD1. The CDR3 contains 15 residues. V was clipped by 10 bases and J by 1 base; unmatched bases: 10. The V gene's germline CDR1 is MNHEY and CDR2 SMNVEV (reference sequence). The CDR3 DNA is TGTGCCACCAGCGCTGGGACAGGGTTTAACTATGGCTACACCTTC. Translation gives CATSAGTGFNYGYTF.

This rearrangement joins TRBV27 to TRBJ2-7; 8 bases are a match to TRBD1. Germline lookup yields CDR1 MNHEY and CDR2 SMNVEV (reference sequence). V trimming: 0 bases; J trimming: 1 base; junction bases outside the gene matches: 5. CDR3 length equals 16 residues. CDR3 nucleotides: TGTGCCAGCAGTTTATCTCCAGGGGGCCCGTCCTACGAGCAGTACTTC. It yields the protein CASSLSPGGPSYEQYF.

This rearrangement joins TRBV27 to TRBJ1-4; D is undetermined. The ends were cut back, 6 bases at V and 0 bases at J, with 11 bases in the middle. The CDR3 is 15 amino acids. Germline CDR1 is MNHEY and CDR2 is SMNVEV (reference sequence). CDR3: CASRAGVATNEKLFF. CDR3 in DNA: TGTGCCAGCAGGGCGGGAGTTGCAACTAATGAAAAACTGTTTTTT.

There are a few counts of this clone. The J gene is TRBJ2-1, the V gene TRBV20-1; D remains ambiguous. The germline V and J ends were trimmed by 3 bases and 10 bases, with 10 bases remaining between them. Germline-derived CDR1 and CDR2 are DFQATT and SNEGSKA (reference sequence). CDR3 length: 11 amino acids. In nucleotides, the CDR3 is TGCAGTGCTAGCGTTACAGCAGAGCAGTTCTTC. This encodes CSASVTAEQFF.

The DNA for the CDR3 is TGCGCCAGCAGCCAAGAAATCACAGGCCCCTACAATGAGCAGTTCTTC. The encoded protein is CASSQEITGPYNEQFF. This chain uses TRBV4-3 with TRBJ2-1; possibly TRBD1 for D (5 bases). The ends were cut back, 0 bases at V and 2 bases at J, with 11 bases in the middle. The CDR3 has 16 amino acids. Germline lookup yields CDR1 LGHNA and CDR2 YSLEER.